The 25 T cell receptor beta chains below come from one sample, sequenced in a study of control samples from healthy donors and cancer patients. Repertoires were generated with immunoSEQ multiplex PCR, while TCRdb's copy carries only in-frame clones and drops some. The data show 150,000 to 200,000 clones, around 89% seen once. The source material was blood. The receptors stem from a woman aged 45-60 years in good health.

The chain combines TRBV9 with TRBJ1-1; no clear D gene. CDR1 is SGDLS, CDR2 YYNGEE, per germline. V lost 4 bases and J 1 base, leaving 17 bases between the germline ends. CDR3 length equals 16 residues. CDR3 in DNA: TGTGCCAGCAGCTCTCTGCCCCGGGGTGCGAACACTGAAGCTTTCTTT. This translates into CASSSLPRGANTEAFF.

The chain carries TRBV5-4 and TRBJ1-1, with TRBD1 matching 9 bases. Germline CDR1 is SGHNT and CDR2 is YYREEE (reference sequence). The CDR3 length is 16 residues. V lost 3 bases and J lost 4; bases outside the gene matches: 10. In DNA, the CDR3 is TGTGCCAGCAGCTGGGGACAGGGAGCATCCAGCACTGAAGCTTTCTTT. Translated, it gives CASSWGQGASSTEAFF. Filled out from reference TRBV5-4 and TRBJ1-1, the complete variable domain reads ETGVTQSPTHLIKTRGQQVTLRCSSQSGHNTVSWYQQALGQGPQFIFQYYREEENGRGNFPPRFSGLQFPNYSSELNVNALELDDSALYLCASSWGQGASSTEAFFGQGTRLTVV.

Regarding this clone: Other DNA sequences from this sample encode an identical CDR3 as well. Here the CDR3 DNA reads TGTGCCAGCAGCCAAGATCCGGGCTACGAGCAGTACTTC. Its translation is CASSQDPGYEQYF. The chain employs TRBV14 and TRBJ2-7, with D unresolved. Germline-derived CDR1 and CDR2 are SGHDN and FVKESK. The V end was cut by 0 bases, the J end by 3 bases, with 6 bases between. The CDR3 is 13 amino acids.

The rearrangement uses TRBV9 and TRBJ2-7, with 8 bases aligning to TRBD1. Germline CDR1 and CDR2: SGDLS and YYNGEE. The V and J ends lost 0 bases and 4 bases, in that order; junction bases with no gene match: 6. The CDR3 runs 15 residues. The CDR3 DNA sequence: TGTGCCAGCAGCGTAGCTCCGGGACAGGCGTACGAGCAGTACTTC. As protein: CASSVAPGQAYEQYF.

This rearrangement joins TRBV30 to TRBJ1-2; D is uncertain. Trimming shortened V by 1 base and J by 0 bases, and 6 bases separated the two germline ends. The CDR3 runs to 13 residues. Germline lookup yields CDR1 GTSNPN and CDR2 SVGIG (reference sequence). The DNA for the CDR3 is TGTGCCTGGAGTGCGACCCCTAACTATGGCTACACCTTC. Protein sequence: CAWSATPNYGYTF.

The V call is TRBV5-1, the J call TRBJ1-2, with D tentatively TRBD1 (5 bases). The CDR3 covers 15 residues. Germline CDR1 SGHRS, CDR2 YFSETQ. The V gene lost 4 bases and the J gene lost 4 bases, with 17 bases spanning the gap. CDR3 in amino acids: CASSTNPGPPYGYTF. The CDR3 DNA reads TGCGCCAGCAGCACGAACCCGGGACCTCCCTATGGCTACACCTTC.

The chain employs TRBV4-3 and TRBJ1-1, with D uncertain. Germline CDR1 LGHNA, CDR2 YSLEER. Trimming pared 0 bases from V and 0 bases from J, leaving 8 bases between. This CDR3 is built from 15 residues. CDR3 nucleotides: TGCGCCAGCAGCCAAGATTATACAGTGAACACTGAAGCTTTCTTT. Amino acids: CASSQDYTVNTEAFF.

The gene calls are TRBV27 and TRBJ2-1; 10 bases are shared with TRBD2. This CDR3 has 17 residues. Germline trimming cut 4 bases from V and 5 bases from J; bases unmatched to any gene: 11. Germline-derived CDR1 and CDR2 are MNHEY and SMNVEV (reference sequence). The CDR3 protein is CASSSSITSGTDNEQFF. Here the CDR3 DNA reads TGTGCCAGCAGTTCCAGCATTACTAGCGGGACCGACAATGAGCAGTTCTTC.

The rearrangement uses TRBV28 and TRBJ1-2; no firm D call. V lost 2 bases and J lost 0, with 19 bases in between. The CDR3 is 18 residues long. The V gene's germline CDR1 is MDHEN and CDR2 SYDVKM. CDR3 in amino acids: CASSLISLSLYSNYGYTF. CDR3 sequence (DNA): TGTGCCAGCAGTTTAATTTCTCTCTCCTTATACTCTAACTATGGCTACACCTTC.

V gene TRBV5-4 combines with J gene TRBJ2-5, with 8 positions matching TRBD2. The CDR3 extends over 15 amino acids. The germline V gene has CDR1 SGHNT and CDR2 YYREEE (reference sequence). The trim removed 3 bases at V and 4 bases at J, leaving 8 bases unmatched. This chain's CDR3 is CASSSAGGGRETQYF. Written as DNA, the CDR3 is TGTGCCAGCAGCTCGGCCGGGGGGGGGAGAGAGACCCAGTACTTC.

The chain joins TRBV7-8 to TRBJ1-1, with TRBD1 matching 8 bases. CDR3 length: 14 amino acids. V dropped 4 bases and J dropped 6; count of bases not matched to a gene: 7. Germline CDR1 reads SGHVS; CDR2 reads FQNEAQ. CDR3: CASSSQGAGAEAFF. The DNA of the CDR3 is TGTGCCAGCAGCTCGCAGGGGGCAGGTGCTGAAGCTTTCTTT.

The J gene is TRBJ1-2, the V gene TRBV19, with 8 bases identical to TRBD1. Losses at the gene ends were 7 bases for V and 5 bases for J; bases not matched to a gene: 6. CDR1 is LNHDA, CDR2 SQIVND, per germline (reference sequence). The CDR3 runs 13 residues. For the CDR3, the DNA is TGTGCCAGTATGCAGGGGGCGAGGTATGGCTACACCTTC. Residues: CASMQGARYGYTF.

The V call is TRBV7-2, the J call TRBJ2-3, with a possible D match to TRBD1 (5 bases). The ends were cut back, 5 bases at V and 6 bases at J, with 18 bases in the middle. Per the germline V gene, CDR1 is SGHTA and CDR2 is FQGNSA. The CDR3 spans 15 residues. The CDR3 loop reads CASSQWVIAGDTQYF. CDR3 in DNA: TGTGCCAGCAGCCAATGGGTTATAGCAGGGGATACGCAGTATTTT.

The chain is built from TRBV4-1 and TRBJ2-7; D ambiguous. The CDR3 contains 15 residues. Germline V lookup: CDR1 MGHRA, CDR2 YSYEKL. The ends were cut back, 3 bases at V and 3 bases at J, with 15 bases in the middle. CDR3 nucleotide sequence: TGCGCCAGCAGCCACACTGGACCCTCACTCTACGAGCAGTACTTC. It translates to CASSHTGPSLYEQYF.

The chain employs TRBV18 and TRBJ1-1, with no clear D. CDR1 is KGHSH, CDR2 LQKENI, per germline. V was cut by 2 bases and J by 1 base, with 5 bases left in between. CDR3 size: 13 residues. DNA of the CDR3: TGTGCCAGCTCACCATGGCAGAACACTGAAGCTTTCTTT. It translates to CASSPWQNTEAFF.

This chain links TRBV2 with TRBJ1-2, with D unresolved. The CDR3 extends over 12 amino acids. Germline assignment: CDR1 SNHLY and CDR2 FYNNEI. The CDR3 protein is CGRTDSNYGYTF. CDR3 in DNA: TGTGGCCGGACGGACTCTAACTATGGCTACACCTTC.

The V gene is TRBV5-4, the J gene TRBJ2-5, with D possibly being TRBD2 (5 bases). V lost 4 bases to trimming and J lost 2 bases, with 18 bases between them. The CDR3 totals 16 residues. Germline V CDR1 and CDR2: SGHNT, YYREEE (reference sequence). Here the CDR3 DNA reads TGTGCCAGCAGCCCGAGCTTTCGGCGGGCGCAAGAGACCCAGTACTTC. Translated: CASSPSFRRAQETQYF.

The chain joins TRBV7-9 to TRBJ1-2; the match to TRBD1 covers 8 bases. With 5 bases clipped from V and 6 bases from J, the junction kept 11 bases outside the gene matches. Germline V gives CDR1 SEHNR, CDR2 FQNEAQ (reference sequence). This CDR3 is built from 15 residues. The CDR3 coding sequence is TGTGCCAGCAGCGCCCAGACAGGGGCCGTGGATGGCTACACCTTC. This encodes CASSAQTGAVDGYTF.

The V gene is TRBV3-1 (or the pseudogene TRBV3-2), the J gene TRBJ2-7; tentatively, D is TRBD2 (5 bases). The CDR3 is 13 residues long. Trimming removed 4 bases from V and 0 bases from J, with 7 bases in between. Germline values: CDR1 LGHDT, CDR2 YNNKEL (reference sequence). CDR3 amino acids: CASSPRDSYEQYF. CDR3 sequence (DNA): TGTGCCAGCAGCCCTCGGGACTCCTACGAGCAGTACTTC.

The genes are TRBV28 and TRBJ2-4; 9 nucleotides line up with TRBD1. The CDR3 has 13 residues. The junction had 5 bases not matched to a gene; V was cut back by 6 bases and J by 8 bases. The V gene's germline CDR1 is MDHEN and CDR2 SYDVKM. The CDR3 nucleotides are TGTGCCAGCAGCTGGACAGGGGCGCACATTCAGTACTTC. Residues: CASSWTGAHIQYF.

V gene TRBV27 combines with J gene TRBJ2-1, with D perhaps matching TRBD2 (5 bases). Trimming removed 4 bases from V and 10 bases from J, with 14 bases in between. The CDR3 spans 13 residues. Germline V gives CDR1 MNHEY, CDR2 SMNVEV (reference sequence). In DNA, the CDR3 is TGTGCCAGCAGTTCACCCTCTAGCACCGAGCAGTTCTTC. This encodes CASSSPSSTEQFF.

The J gene is TRBJ1-1, the V gene TRBV5-1; 8 positions agree with TRBD1. V lost 4 bases, J lost 6 bases, and 11 bases stayed unmatched. Germline CDR1 and CDR2: SGHRS and YFSETQ. This CDR3 is built from 15 residues. This chain's CDR3 is CASSLAGGQGSEAFF. CDR3 sequence (DNA): TGCGCCAGCAGCCTGGCTGGAGGACAGGGATCTGAAGCTTTCTTT.

This clone was counted a single time. The rearrangement links TRBV7-3 to TRBJ1-1; D is unresolved. The V end lost 4 bases, the J end lost 7 bases, and 13 bases lay between the germline ends. From germline, CDR1 is SGHTA and CDR2 FQGTGA. The length of the CDR3 is 13 residues. CDR3 residues: CASSSNSDNEAFF. DNA for the CDR3: TGTGCCAGCAGCTCTAACTCCGATAATGAAGCTTTCTTT.

This chain links TRBV2 with TRBJ1-1, with 8 bases matching TRBD1. Germline values: CDR1 SNHLY, CDR2 FYNNEI. The V and J ends lost 5 bases and 4 bases, in that order; junction bases with no gene match: 3. The CDR3 loop spans 13 amino acids. The CDR3 spells CASSTGQATEAFF. In DNA form, the CDR3 reads TGTGCCAGCAGTACGGGACAGGCCACTGAAGCTTTCTTT.

J is TRBJ1-6 and V is TRBV6-6; TRBD1 is a possible D gene (6 bases). The CDR3 sequence is 13 residues long. Trimming removed 7 bases at V and 7 bases at J, with 11 bases between. Germline-derived CDR1 and CDR2 are MNHNY and SVGAGI (reference sequence). The CDR3 region has the DNA TGTGCCAGCACAACAGGGTGGAATTCACCCCTCCACTTT. Protein sequence: CASTTGWNSPLHF.